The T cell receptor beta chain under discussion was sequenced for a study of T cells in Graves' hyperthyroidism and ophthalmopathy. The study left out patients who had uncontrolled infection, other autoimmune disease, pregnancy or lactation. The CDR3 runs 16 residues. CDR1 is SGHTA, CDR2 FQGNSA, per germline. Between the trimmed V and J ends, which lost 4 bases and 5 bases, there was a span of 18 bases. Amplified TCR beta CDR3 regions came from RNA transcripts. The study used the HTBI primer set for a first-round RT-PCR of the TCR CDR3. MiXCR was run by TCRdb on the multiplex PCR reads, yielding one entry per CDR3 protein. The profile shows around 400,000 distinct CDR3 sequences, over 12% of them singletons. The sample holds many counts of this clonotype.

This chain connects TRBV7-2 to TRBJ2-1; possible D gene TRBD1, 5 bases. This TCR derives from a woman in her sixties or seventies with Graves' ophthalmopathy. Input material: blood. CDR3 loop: CASSSRQPAIHNEQFF. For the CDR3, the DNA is TGTGCCAGCAGCTCTCGACAGCCTGCGATCCACAATGAGCAGTTCTTC.